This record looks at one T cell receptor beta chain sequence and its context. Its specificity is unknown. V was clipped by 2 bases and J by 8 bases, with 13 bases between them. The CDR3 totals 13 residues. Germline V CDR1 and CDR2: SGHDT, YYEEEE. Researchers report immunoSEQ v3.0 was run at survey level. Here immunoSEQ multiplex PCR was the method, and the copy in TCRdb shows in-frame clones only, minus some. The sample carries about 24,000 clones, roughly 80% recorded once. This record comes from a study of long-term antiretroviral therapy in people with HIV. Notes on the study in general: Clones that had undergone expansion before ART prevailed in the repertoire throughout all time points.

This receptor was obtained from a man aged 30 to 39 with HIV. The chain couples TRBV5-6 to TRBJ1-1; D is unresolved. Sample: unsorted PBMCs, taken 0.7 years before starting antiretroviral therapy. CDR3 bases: TGTGCCAGCAGCTTTCCCGCGTTCTTGGAAGCTTTCTTT. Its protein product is CASSFPAFLEAFF.